This TCR beta chain was obtained from a study of blood T cell repertoires in COVID-19. Profiling relied on immunoSEQ multiplex PCR, and the TCRdb table lists in-frame clones only, not all of them. The repertoire holds about 300,000 clones, with approximately 90% as singletons. Between the trimmed V and J ends, which lost 0 bases and 4 bases, there was a span of 12 bases. The germline gives CDR1 GTSNPN, CDR2 SVGIG (reference sequence). The CDR3 totals 15 residues. Sequencing used peripheral blood. This sequence was found in a woman in her forties or fifties with COVID-19, enrolled during active disease. The chain couples TRBV30 to TRBJ2-2, with a weak D call TRBD1 (5 bases). The CDR3 is CAWSVRQGSTGELFF. The DNA of the CDR3 is TGTGCCTGGAGTGTACGGCAGGGATCCACCGGGGAGCTGTTTTTT.